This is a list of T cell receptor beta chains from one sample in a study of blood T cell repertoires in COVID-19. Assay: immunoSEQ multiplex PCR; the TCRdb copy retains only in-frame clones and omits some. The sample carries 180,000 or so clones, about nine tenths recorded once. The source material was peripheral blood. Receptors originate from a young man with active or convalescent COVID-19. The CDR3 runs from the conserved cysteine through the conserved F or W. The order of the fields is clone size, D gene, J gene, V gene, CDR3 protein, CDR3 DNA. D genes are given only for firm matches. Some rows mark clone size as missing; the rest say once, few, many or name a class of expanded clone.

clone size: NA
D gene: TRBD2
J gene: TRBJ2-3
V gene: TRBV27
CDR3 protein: CASSFLAGGNAAGTDTQYF
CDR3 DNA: TGTGCCAGCAGTTTCCTAGCGGGGGGAAATGCTGCGGGCACAGATACGCAGTATTTT

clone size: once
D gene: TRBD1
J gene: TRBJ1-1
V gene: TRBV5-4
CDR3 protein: CASSLAHRGEGTEAFF
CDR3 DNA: TGTGCCAGCAGCTTGGCCCACAGGGGGGAGGGCACTGAAGCTTTCTTT

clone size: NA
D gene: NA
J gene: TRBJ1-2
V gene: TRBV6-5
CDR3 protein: CASRLTGSGYGYTF
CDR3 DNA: TGTGCCAGCAGGTTAACAGGGAGTGGCTATGGCTACACCTTC

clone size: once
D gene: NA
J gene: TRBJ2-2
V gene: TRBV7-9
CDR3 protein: CASSPGTEATGELFF
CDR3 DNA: TGTGCCAGCAGCCCCGGGACTGAGGCCACCGGGGAGCTGTTTTTT

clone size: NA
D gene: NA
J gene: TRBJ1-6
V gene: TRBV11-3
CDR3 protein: CASSPTAGDNSPLHF
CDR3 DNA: TGTGCCAGCAGCCCGACGGCGGGGGATAATTCACCCCTCCACTTT

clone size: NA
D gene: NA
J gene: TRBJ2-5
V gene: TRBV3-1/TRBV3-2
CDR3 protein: CASSQVVLAETQYF
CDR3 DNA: TGTGCCAGCAGCCAAGTGGTGCTAGCGGAGACCCAGTACTTC

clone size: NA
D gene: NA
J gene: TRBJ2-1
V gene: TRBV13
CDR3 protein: CASSLWDKDNEQFF
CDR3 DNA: TGTGCCAGCAGCTTATGGGACAAAGACAATGAGCAGTTCTTC

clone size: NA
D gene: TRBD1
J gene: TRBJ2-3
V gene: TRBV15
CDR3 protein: CATSGGLTGGTDTQYF
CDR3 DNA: TGTGCCACCAGCGGGGGCTTGACAGGGGGAACAGATACGCAGTATTTT

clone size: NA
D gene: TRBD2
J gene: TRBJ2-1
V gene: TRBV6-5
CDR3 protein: CASNLSGGSYNEQFF
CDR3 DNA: TGTGCCAGCAACCTTAGCGGGGGATCCTACAATGAGCAGTTCTTC

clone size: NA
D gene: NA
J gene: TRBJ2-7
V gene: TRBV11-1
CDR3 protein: CASSLVAEPTYEQYF
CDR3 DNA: TGTGCCAGCAGCTTAGTGGCAGAACCCACCTACGAGCAGTACTTC

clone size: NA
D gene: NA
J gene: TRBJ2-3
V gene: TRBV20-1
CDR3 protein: CSARESGTQYF
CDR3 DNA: TGCAGTGCTAGAGAGTCAGGAACGCAGTATTTT

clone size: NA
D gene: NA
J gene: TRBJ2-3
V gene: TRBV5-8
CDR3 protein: CASSRLQGLDTQYF
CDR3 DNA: TGTGCCAGCAGCCGCCTGCAGGGACTGGATACGCAGTATTTT